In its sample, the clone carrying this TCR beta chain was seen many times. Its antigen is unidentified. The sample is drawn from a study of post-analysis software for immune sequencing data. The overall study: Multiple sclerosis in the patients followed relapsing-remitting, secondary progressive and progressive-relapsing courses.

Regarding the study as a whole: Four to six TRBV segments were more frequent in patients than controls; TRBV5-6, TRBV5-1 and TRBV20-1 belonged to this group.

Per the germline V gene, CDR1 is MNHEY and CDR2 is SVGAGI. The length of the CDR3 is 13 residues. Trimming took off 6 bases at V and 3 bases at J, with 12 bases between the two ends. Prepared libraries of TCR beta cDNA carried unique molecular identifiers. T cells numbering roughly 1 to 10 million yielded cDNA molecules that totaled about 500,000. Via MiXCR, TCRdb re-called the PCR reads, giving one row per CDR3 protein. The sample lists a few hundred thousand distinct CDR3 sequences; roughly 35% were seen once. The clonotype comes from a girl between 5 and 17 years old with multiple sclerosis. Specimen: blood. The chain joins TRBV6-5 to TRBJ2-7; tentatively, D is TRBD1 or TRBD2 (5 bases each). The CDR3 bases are TGTGCCAGCAGCTCCGGGACCGTCTACGAGCAGTACTTC. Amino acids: CASSSGTVYEQYF.